This entry lists 21 T cell receptor beta chains sequenced from one sample in a study of blood T cell repertoires in COVID-19. Data came from immunoSEQ multiplex PCR; TCRdb stores just in-frame clones and leaves some out. The sample includes hundreds of thousands of clones, nearly 90% of them seen just once. The sample consisted of peripheral blood. These receptor sequences come from a woman in her late teens or twenties who had recovered from COVID-19.

There are a few counts of this clone. The chain couples TRBV10-3 to TRBJ1-2, with 8 nucleotides matching TRBD1. With V trimmed by 3 bases and J by 4 bases, 4 bases remained unmatched. Germline CDR1 reads ENHRY; CDR2 reads SYGVKD. The CDR3 sequence is 14 residues long. CDR3 sequence: CAISEGDRFYGYTF. The CDR3 region has the DNA TGTGCCATCAGTGAAGGGGACAGGTTCTATGGCTACACCTTC.

This rearrangement joins TRBV5-4 to TRBJ2-1, with 10 positions matching TRBD1. The CDR3 covers 15 residues. Germline CDR1 reads SGHNT; CDR2 reads YYREEE (reference sequence). V lost 4 bases, J lost 4 bases, and 5 bases stayed unmatched. CDR3 nucleotides: TGTGCCAGCAGCCCGGGACAGGGGCCTTACAATGAGCAGTTCTTC. This translates into CASSPGQGPYNEQFF.

The chain combines TRBV3-1 (or the pseudogene TRBV3-2) with TRBJ1-3, with 7 bases identical to TRBD1. This CDR3 has 15 amino acids. The V segment lost 4 bases and the J segment 3 bases; nucleotides outside the gene matches: 6. Germline CDR1 LGHDT, CDR2 YNNKEL (reference sequence). The CDR3 nucleotides read TGTGCCAGCAGCCCGGGACAGTTCGATGGAAACACCATATATTTT. It translates to CASSPGQFDGNTIYF.

This chain's CDR3 is CASSYSGGAAFF. DNA for the CDR3: TGTGCCAGCAGTTACTCCGGGGGGGCGGCTTTCTTT. The chain joins TRBV6-6 to TRBJ1-1; D is perhaps TRBD1 (6 bases). The CDR3 consists of 12 residues. Germline V lookup: CDR1 MNHNY, CDR2 SVGAGI (reference sequence). Deletions cut 0 bases from V and 11 bases from J, with 10 bases between.

This chain links TRBV10-1 with TRBJ2-1; 13 nucleotides agree with TRBD2. Germline CDR1 reads WNHNN; CDR2 reads SYGVQD (reference sequence). CDR3 size: 15 residues. V was pared by 9 bases and J by 2 bases, with 4 bases of the junction left unmatched. CDR3 protein: CARGLAGLTYNEQFF. The CDR3 bases are TGCGCCAGGGGACTAGCGGGATTAACCTACAATGAGCAGTTCTTC.

The V and J genes are TRBV12-5 and TRBJ2-5; 12 bases match TRBD1. Germline-derived CDR1 and CDR2 are LGHNT and FRNRAP. This CDR3 comprises 17 residues. Trimming removed 6 bases from V and 4 bases from J; junction bases left unmatched: 12. CDR3 coding DNA: TGTGCTAGTGGGTCGCGTCCGGGACAGGGGGCCGGAGAGACCCAGTACTTC. Translation: CASGSRPGQGAGETQYF. The whole variable domain, remainder taken from reference TRBV12-5 and TRBJ2-5, is DARVTQTPRHKVTEMGQEVTMRCQPILGHNTVFWYRQTMMQGLELLAYFRNRAPLDDSGMPKDRFSAEMPDATLATLKIQPSEPRDSAVYFCASGSRPGQGAGETQYFGPGTRLLVL.

This chain connects TRBV6-2 or TRBV6-3 to TRBJ2-5; 10 bases are shared with TRBD2. The CDR3 loop spans 15 amino acids. The germline V gene encodes CDR1 MNHEY and CDR2 SVGEGT. V gave up 4 bases and J gave up 3 bases; unmatched junction bases: 5. This chain's CDR3 is CASSFRLAGEETQYF. Here the CDR3 DNA reads TGTGCCAGCAGTTTCCGACTAGCGGGTGAAGAGACCCAGTACTTC.

This chain joins TRBV7-3 and TRBJ2-5; 11 nucleotides agree with TRBD2. The germline gives CDR1 SGHTA, CDR2 FQGTGA. Unmatched junction bases numbered 9, after V lost 4 bases and J lost 5 bases. This CDR3 spans 16 amino acids. The CDR3 nucleotides read TGTGCCAGCAGCTCCTTAGCGGGAGGGAGAGATGAGACCCAGTACTTC. Translated, it gives CASSSLAGGRDETQYF.

This rearrangement joins TRBV20-1 to TRBJ2-7; D remains ambiguous. This CDR3 contains 11 residues. The germline CDR1 and CDR2 sequences are DFQATT and SNEGSKA (reference sequence). The V end was cut by 3 bases, the J end by 12 bases, with 15 bases between. In DNA form, the CDR3 reads TGCAGTGCTAGGGATCAGGCGAGCTTGTACTTC. As protein: CSARDQASLYF.

The genes are TRBV2 and TRBJ2-1, with D uncertain. The germline V gene encodes CDR1 SNHLY and CDR2 FYNNEI. The CDR3 has 15 amino acids. V lost 1 base, J lost 7 bases, and 14 bases lay in between. In nucleotides, the CDR3 is TGTGCCAGCAGTGAAGGATACGTCCGCGAAAATGAGCAGTTCTTC. Amino acid sequence: CASSEGYVRENEQFF.

This rearrangement joins TRBV11-1 to TRBJ2-3; TRBD1 matches at 8 bases. This CDR3 comprises 16 residues. Germline CDR1 SGHAT, CDR2 FQDESV (reference sequence). Trimming took 1 base from V and 1 from J; bases not matched to a gene: 4. This chain's CDR3 is CASSLGLGQGTDTQYF. DNA for the CDR3: TGTGCCAGCAGCTTAGGGTTGGGACAGGGCACAGATACGCAGTATTTT. Based on the CDR3 plus reference TRBV11-1 and TRBJ2-3, the full variable domain is EAEVAQSPRYKITEKSQAVAFWCDPISGHATLYWYRQILGQGPELLVQFQDESVVDDSQLPKDRFSAERLKGVDSTLKIQPAELGDSAMYLCASSLGLGQGTDTQYFGPGTRLTVL.

This clone was observed a handful of times. The chain has TRBV24-1 and TRBJ2-3, with D perhaps TRBD1 (6 bases). The CDR3 has 18 residues. The germline gives CDR1 KGHDR, CDR2 SFDVKD. V was pared by 3 bases and J by 0 bases, with 18 bases between. The CDR3 DNA reads as TGTGCCACCAGTGATCCAGGGACACGGCCATCTAGCACAGATACGCAGTATTTT. Protein product: CATSDPGTRPSSTDTQYF.

The chain joins TRBV6-5 to TRBJ2-1; the D gene is possibly TRBD2 (6 bases). V shed 2 bases and J shed 2 bases, with 10 bases lying between them. The germline CDR1 and CDR2 sequences are MNHEY and SVGAGI. This CDR3 has 15 amino acids. CDR3 in DNA: TGTGCCAGCAGTTACGGGACTCCCACCTACAATGAGCAGTTCTTC. It codes for CASSYGTPTYNEQFF.

The V gene is TRBV19, the J gene TRBJ1-4; 8 positions match TRBD1. Germline loops: CDR1 LNHDA, CDR2 SQIVND (reference sequence). After removal of 5 bases from V and 4 bases from J, the junction contained 6 bases not matched to a gene. The CDR3 length is 15 residues. The CDR3, as DNA: TGTGCCAGTAGTCCGGACAGGGCCTATAATGAAAAACTGTTTTTT. Translated: CASSPDRAYNEKLFF.

This clone occurred once. CDR3 nucleotides: TGTGCCATCAGTGAAGTAAGGGGATGGGAGACCCAGTACTTC. Translating it yields CAISEVRGWETQYF. This chain joins TRBV10-3 and TRBJ2-5; possible D gene TRBD1, 5 bases. This CDR3 contains 14 residues. Germline V gene sequence: CDR1 ENHRY, CDR2 SYGVKD. V dropped 3 bases and J dropped 5 bases, with 13 bases sitting between them.

V gene TRBV7-9 combines with J gene TRBJ1-1, with a possible D match to TRBD1 (5 bases). CDR3 length: 13 amino acids. The germline V and J ends were trimmed by 2 bases and 5 bases, with 9 bases remaining between them. Germline CDR1 and CDR2: SEHNR and FQNEAQ (reference sequence). The DNA of the CDR3 is TGTGCCAGCAGCTTACAGGGATTTACTGAAGCTTTCTTT. It codes for CASSLQGFTEAFF. Variable domain in full (rest from reference TRBV7-9 and TRBJ1-1): DTGVSQNPRHKITKRGQNVTFRCDPISEHNRLYWYRQTLGQGPEFLTYFQNEAQLEKSRLLSDRFSAERPKGSFSTLEIQRTEQGDSAMYLCASSLQGFTEAFFGQGTRLTVV.

This chain links TRBV10-3 with TRBJ1-1, with a weak D call TRBD1 (6 bases). The CDR3 length is 11 residues. V lost 11 bases and J lost 1, with 8 bases in between. Germline CDR1 is ENHRY and CDR2 is SYGVKD. The CDR3 here is CASQGNTEAFF. The DNA of the CDR3 is TGTGCCTCACAGGGGAACACTGAAGCTTTCTTT.

V gene TRBV30 combines with J gene TRBJ2-2, with 10 bases aligning to TRBD2. V was clipped by 4 bases and J by 7 bases; unmatched bases: 6. This CDR3 region has 14 residues. CDR1 and CDR2 (germline): GTSNPN, SVGIG (reference sequence). The CDR3: CAWNLAGANGELFF. The CDR3 DNA is TGTGCCTGGAACCTAGCGGGAGCAAACGGGGAGCTGTTTTTT.

The chain uses TRBV5-1 and TRBJ2-3; 10 nucleotides agree with TRBD2. The CDR3 is made up of 16 amino acids. Germline V gene sequence: CDR1 SGHRS, CDR2 YFSETQ. V was pared by 1 base and J by 1 base, with 3 bases of the junction left unmatched. CDR3 in amino acids: CASSLSLAGGTDTQYF. The CDR3 bases are TGCGCCAGCAGCTTGAGTCTAGCGGGAGGCACAGATACGCAGTATTTT. Full variable domain (remainder filled in from reference TRBV5-1 and TRBJ2-3): KAGVTQTPRYLIKTRGQQVTLSCSPISGHRSVSWYQQTPGQGLQFLFEYFSETQRNKGNFPGRFSGRQFSNSRSEMNVSTLELGDSALYLCASSLSLAGGTDTQYFGPGTRLTVL.

The chain uses TRBV6-2 or TRBV6-3 and TRBJ1-4; D remains unclear. Trimming took off 0 bases at V and 3 bases at J, with 8 bases between the two ends. Germline-derived CDR1 and CDR2 are MNHEY and SVGEGT. This CDR3 has 15 amino acids. CDR3 in amino acids: CASSYSLRSNEKLFF. The CDR3 bases are TGTGCCAGCAGTTACTCCCTACGCTCTAATGAAAAACTGTTTTTT.

The J gene is TRBJ1-5, the V gene TRBV30; D is possibly TRBD1 (5 bases). The germline V and J ends were trimmed by 5 bases and 1 base, with 15 bases remaining between them. This CDR3 is built from 15 residues. Germline lookup yields CDR1 GTSNPN and CDR2 SVGIG (reference sequence). The chain's CDR3 is CAWGSGAGSNQPQHF. The CDR3 DNA is TGTGCCTGGGGGAGCGGGGCGGGGAGCAATCAGCCCCAGCATTTT.